A selection of T cell receptor beta chains follows, all from one sample in a study of T cell changes during pregnancy in multiple sclerosis. TCRdb's copy holds only in-frame clones and misses some; the assay was immunoSEQ multiplex PCR. Among about 50,000 clones listed, around 92% were seen once. The sample was CD4+ T cells from peripheral blood mononuclear cells, taken in the third trimester of pregnancy. These receptors came from a female donor with multiple sclerosis, enrolled in a pregnancy study. The CDR3 runs from the conserved cysteine through the conserved F or W. The D gene is left open where the match is weak. Clone size is given for some rows only: seen once, a few or many times, or a class if the clone is expanded.

CDR3 protein	CDR3 DNA	clone size	D gene	V gene	J gene
CASGKSGDEQFF	TGTGCCAGCGGGAAGAGCGGGGATGAGCAGTTCTTC	-	TRBD2	TRBV9	TRBJ2-1
CASSYSALGQATEAFF	TGTGCCAGCAGTTACTCTGCTCTCGGACAGGCCACTGAAGCTTTCTTT	-	TRBD1	TRBV6-5	TRBJ1-1
CASSVELRTGEDGYTF	TGTGCCAGCAGCGTAGAGCTAAGGACAGGGGAGGATGGCTACACCTTC	-	TRBD1	TRBV9	TRBJ1-2
CTRRGQGVEQYF	TGCACCAGGAGGGGACAGGGAGTCGAGCAGTACTTC	-	-	TRBV1	TRBJ2-7
CASSKKTGTDTGELFF	TGTGCCAGCAGCAAAAAGACAGGGACGGACACCGGGGAGCTGTTTTTT	-	TRBD1	TRBV5-5	TRBJ2-2
CASSVRTGTYEQYF	TGTGCCAGCAGCGTACGTACCGGGACCTACGAGCAGTACTTC	-	-	TRBV11-2	TRBJ2-7
CASSNLGQGASPLHF	TGTGCCAGTAGTAACCTGGGACAGGGAGCTTCACCCCTCCACTTT	-	TRBD1	TRBV19	TRBJ1-6
CASSPDRVRAYTF	TGTGCCAGCAGCCCCGACAGGGTCCGTGCCTACACCTTC	-	TRBD1	TRBV5-4	TRBJ1-2
CASSAAPGTGGNF	TGCGCCAGCAGCGCCGCCCCCGGGACAGGGGGGAATTTT	-	TRBD1	TRBV5-1	TRBJ2-3
CASSIGTGSFSPLHF	TGTGCCAGTAGTATCGGGACAGGGAGCTTTTCACCCCTCCACTTT	-	TRBD1	TRBV19	TRBJ1-6
CASSQEARAGQETQYF	TGTGCCAGCAGTCAAGAGGCCCGTGCAGGACAAGAGACCCAGTACTTC	-	-	TRBV6-1	TRBJ2-5
CASSPGTSAVADTQYF	TGTGCCAGCAGCCCGGGGACTAGTGCTGTAGCAGATACGCAGTATTTT	-	TRBD2	TRBV7-2	TRBJ2-3
CASSFWTGVMETQYF	TGTGCCAGCAGCTTCTGGACAGGGGTGATGGAGACCCAGTACTTC	-	TRBD1	TRBV7-9	TRBJ2-5
CASSQRPGTRETEAFF	TGTGCCAGCAGCCAACGCCCTGGGACACGAGAAACTGAAGCTTTCTTT	once	-	TRBV14	TRBJ1-1
CASRSRTGEYGYTF	TGTGCCAGCAGATCCCGGACAGGGGAATATGGCTACACCTTC	few	TRBD1	TRBV6-5	TRBJ1-2
CASSFDRLSYEQYF	TGTGCCAGCAGTTTCGACAGGCTCTCCTACGAGCAGTACTTC	-	-	TRBV6-5	TRBJ2-7
CATYLSRRLKNTEAFF	TGTGCCACCTACTTAAGTCGCCGGTTGAAGAACACTGAAGCTTTCTTT	-	-	TRBV9	TRBJ1-1
CASSPERDENYGYTF	TGTGCCAGCTCACCCGAGCGGGACGAGAACTATGGCTACACCTTC	-	-	TRBV18	TRBJ1-2
CASTLREGGEQYF	TGTGCCAGCACCCTACGAGAGGGGGGGGAGCAGTACTTC	once	-	TRBV11-3	TRBJ2-7
CAWSPGRAKNSPLHF	TGTGCCTGGAGTCCCGGCAGGGCTAAAAATTCACCCCTCCACTTT	-	-	TRBV30	TRBJ1-6
CASSLRTGLGPGELFF	TGTGCCAGCAGCTTACGGACAGGCCTCGGTCCCGGGGAGCTGTTTTTT	once	TRBD1	TRBV7-2	TRBJ2-2
CASSAGSRPGETQYF	TGTGCCAGTAGCGCCGGGTCTAGGCCGGGTGAGACCCAGTACTTC	few	-	TRBV19	TRBJ2-5
CASGLAGGYEQYF	TGTGCTAGTGGTTTGGCAGGGGGCTACGAGCAGTACTTC	-	TRBD1	TRBV12-5	TRBJ2-7
CASSQGGNRGGEKLFF	TGCGCCAGCAGCCAGGGAGGGAACCGGGGTGGAGAAAAACTGTTTTTT	once	-	TRBV5-1	TRBJ1-4
CASSQDLGTGMNQPQHF	TGCGCCAGCAGCCAAGATCTCGGGACAGGGATGAATCAGCCCCAGCATTTT	once	TRBD1	TRBV4-3	TRBJ1-5
CASSQTDGRNSPLHF	TGTGCCAGCAGCCAAACAGACGGAAGAAATTCACCCCTCCACTTT	few	-	TRBV4-2	TRBJ1-6
CASTRGVEAFF	TGTGCCAGCACCCGGGGTGTTGAAGCTTTCTTT	few	-	TRBV2	TRBJ1-1
CASSPRLAGVTGELFF	TGTGCCAGCAGCCCCCGCCTAGCGGGGGTCACCGGGGAGCTGTTTTTT	-	TRBD2	TRBV7-7	TRBJ2-2
CASSGGRGPGSYNSPLHF	TGTGCCAGTAGTGGGGGCAGGGGACCCGGCTCCTATAATTCACCCCTCCACTTT	-	-	TRBV19	TRBJ1-6
CASSLSSSYNEQFF	TGTGCCAGCAGCTTATCCAGCTCCTACAATGAGCAGTTCTTC	-	-	TRBV11-2	TRBJ2-1
CASGAAGPFMNTEAFF	TGTGCCAGTGGAGCGGCGGGTCCCTTCATGAACACTGAAGCTTTCTTT	-	-	TRBV19	TRBJ1-1
CASTQNWDSKNIQYF	TGTGCCAGTACTCAAAATTGGGACAGCAAAAACATTCAGTACTTC	-	TRBD1	TRBV19	TRBJ2-4
CASSIYTGQSEAFF	TGTGCCAGTAGTATCTACACAGGACAGTCCGAAGCTTTCTTT	few	-	TRBV19	TRBJ1-1
CASRRAPDNEQFF	TGTGCCAGCAGGCGGGCCCCAGACAATGAGCAGTTCTTC	-	-	TRBV7-2	TRBJ2-1
CASSKTGGIYEQYF	TGTGCCAGTAGTAAAACCGGGGGTATCTACGAGCAGTACTTC	once	-	TRBV19	TRBJ2-7
CASSSLAGDYEQFF	TGCGCCAGCAGCTCCCTAGCGGGGGACTATGAGCAGTTCTTC	-	TRBD2	TRBV5-1	TRBJ2-1
CASSYRDRHNEQFF	TGTGCCAGCAGTTACAGGGACAGACACAATGAGCAGTTCTTC	-	TRBD1	TRBV6-6	TRBJ2-1
CASSSGTGGWREKLFF	TGTGCCAGCAGCTCTGGGACAGGGGGCTGGAGGGAAAAACTGTTTTTT	-	TRBD1	TRBV7-9	TRBJ1-4
CASSRMRTGFDTEAFF	TGTGCCAGCTCACGGATGAGAACAGGGTTTGACACTGAAGCTTTCTTT	-	-	TRBV18	TRBJ1-1
CASSQDRQIIYGYTF	TGCGCCAGCAGCCAAGACAGGCAGATCATCTATGGCTACACCTTC	once	-	TRBV4-3	TRBJ1-2
CASSLGGQGNYGYTF	TGTGCCAGCAGCTTAGGGGGACAGGGTAACTATGGCTACACCTTC	-	TRBD1	TRBV7-2	TRBJ1-2
CASSQTGAPAEQYF	TGTGCCAGCTCACAGACAGGGGCACCGGCCGAGCAGTACTTC	-	TRBD1	TRBV18	TRBJ2-7
CASQLPQGDEQFF	TGTGCCAGCCAATTACCCCAGGGGGATGAGCAGTTCTTC	-	TRBD1	TRBV6-6	TRBJ2-1
CASSDAFNRISGANVLTF	TGTGCCAGCAGTGACGCGTTTAATCGAATCTCTGGGGCCAACGTCCTGACTTTC	-	-	TRBV25-1	TRBJ2-6
CASSHGLAEALGNEQFF	TGTGCCAGCAGCCACGGACTAGCGGAGGCCCTTGGGAATGAGCAGTTCTTC	-	TRBD2	TRBV5-5	TRBJ2-1
CASSRTGPTGAFF	TGTGCCAGCAGTCGGACAGGGCCGACGGGAGCTTTCTTT	-	TRBD1	TRBV6-1	TRBJ1-1
CASSLGSGGRNEQFF	TGTGCCAGCAGCTTAGGATCGGGGGGCCGGAATGAGCAGTTCTTC	-	-	TRBV7-2	TRBJ2-1
CASSARAGGHTGELFF	TGTGCCAGCAGCGCGAGAGCGGGGGGACACACCGGGGAGCTGTTTTTT	-	TRBD2	TRBV9	TRBJ2-2
CASRPQDRGRGQPQHF	TGTGCCAGTAGGCCTCAGGACAGGGGGCGCGGGCAGCCCCAGCATTTT	-	TRBD1	TRBV19	TRBJ1-5
CASRGGAGNNSPLHF	TGTGCCAGCAGGGGAGGGGCAGGGAATAATTCACCCCTCCACTTT	-	-	TRBV28	TRBJ1-6
CASSLVAAGNSEAFF	TGTGCCAGCAGCTTAGTGGCAGCGGGAAACTCTGAAGCTTTCTTT	-	-	TRBV11-1	TRBJ1-1
CASSPDSGGGPHGYTF	TGTGCCAGCAGCCCCGATTCGGGCGGGGGTCCGCACGGCTACACCTTC	-	-	TRBV9	TRBJ1-2
CASREGYGYTF	TGCGCCAGCAGAGAGGGCTATGGCTACACCTTC	-	-	TRBV5-1	TRBJ1-2
CASSFQSNTEAFF	TGTGCCAGCAGCTTTCAATCGAACACTGAAGCTTTCTTT	-	-	TRBV11-1	TRBJ1-1
CASSYSPVRSGNTIYF	TGTGCCAGCAGTTACTCGCCAGTCCGCTCTGGAAACACCATATATTTT	once	-	TRBV6-6	TRBJ1-3